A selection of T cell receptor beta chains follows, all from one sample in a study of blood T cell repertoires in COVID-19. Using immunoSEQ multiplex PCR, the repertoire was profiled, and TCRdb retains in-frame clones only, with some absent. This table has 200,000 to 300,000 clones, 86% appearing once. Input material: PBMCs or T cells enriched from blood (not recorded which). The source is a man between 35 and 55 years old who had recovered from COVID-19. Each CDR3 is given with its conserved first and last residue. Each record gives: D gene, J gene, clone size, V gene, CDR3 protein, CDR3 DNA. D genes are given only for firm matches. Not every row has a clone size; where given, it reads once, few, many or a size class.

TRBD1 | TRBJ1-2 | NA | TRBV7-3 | CASSGQGIRSYGYTF | TGTGCCAGCAGCGGACAGGGCATTCGATCCTATGGCTACACCTTC
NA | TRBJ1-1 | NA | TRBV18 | CASSPETGNTEAFF | TGTGCCAGCTCACCCGAGACGGGGAACACTGAAGCTTTCTTT
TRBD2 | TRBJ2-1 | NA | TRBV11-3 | CASSPYSGGVGEQFF | TGTGCCAGCAGCCCGTATAGCGGGGGAGTCGGGGAGCAGTTCTTC
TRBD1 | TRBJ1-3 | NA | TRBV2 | CASSEGLTGGAGNTIYF | TGTGCCAGCAGTGAAGGGCTTACAGGGGGAGCTGGAAACACCATATATTTT
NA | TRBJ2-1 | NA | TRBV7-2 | CASSLAPSHNEQFF | TGTGCCAGCAGCTTAGCTCCTAGTCATAATGAGCAGTTCTTC
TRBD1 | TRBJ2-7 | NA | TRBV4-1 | CASSQEGQGSLLARSYEQYF | TGCGCCAGCAGCCAAGAAGGACAGGGTTCCCTCCTTGCACGCTCCTACGAGCAGTACTTC
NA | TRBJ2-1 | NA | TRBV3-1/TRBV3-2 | CASSPPGGFSYNEQFF | TGTGCCAGCAGCCCCCCAGGAGGTTTCTCCTACAATGAGCAGTTCTTC
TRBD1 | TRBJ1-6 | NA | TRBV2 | CASSEDRAPSPLHF | TGTGCCAGCAGTGAGGACAGGGCCCCTTCACCCCTCCACTTT
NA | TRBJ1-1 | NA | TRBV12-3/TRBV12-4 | CASSSILNTEAFF | TGTGCCAGCAGCTCTATCCTGAACACTGAAGCTTTCTTT
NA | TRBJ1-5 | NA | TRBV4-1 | CASSQDLLGGSQPQHF | TGCGCCAGCAGCCAAGATCTTTTGGGTGGGAGTCAGCCCCAGCATTTT
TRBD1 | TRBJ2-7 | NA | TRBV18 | CASSPPLGQGHEQYF | TGTGCCAGCTCACCACCCTTGGGACAGGGACACGAGCAGTACTTC
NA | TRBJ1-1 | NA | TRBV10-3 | CAISPYPRITEAFF | TGTGCCATCAGTCCCTACCCTAGGATAACTGAAGCTTTCTTT
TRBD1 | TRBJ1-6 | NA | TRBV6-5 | CATRGTGDSPLHF | TGTGCCACCAGGGGGACAGGGGATTCACCCCTCCACTTT
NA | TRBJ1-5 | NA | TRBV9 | CASSAGDYSNQPQHF | TGTGCCAGCAGCGCGGGGGATTATAGCAATCAGCCCCAGCATTTT
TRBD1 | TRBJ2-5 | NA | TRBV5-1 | CASSLRTGDQETQYF | TGCGCCAGCAGCTTGCGCACAGGGGACCAAGAGACCCAGTACTTC
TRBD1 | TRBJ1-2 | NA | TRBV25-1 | CASSEGTGVPYGYTF | TGTGCCAGCAGTGAAGGCACAGGGGTACCCTATGGCTACACCTTC
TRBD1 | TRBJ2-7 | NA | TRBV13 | CASSSVPGQGAGREQYF | TGTGCCAGCAGCTCGGTCCCGGGACAGGGAGCTGGGAGGGAGCAGTACTTC
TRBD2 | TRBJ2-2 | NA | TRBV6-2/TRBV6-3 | CASSWGTSGTGELFF | TGTGCCAGCAGTTGGGGGACTAGCGGGACCGGGGAGCTGTTTTTT
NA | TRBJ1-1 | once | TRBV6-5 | CASSYARENTEAFF | TGTGCCAGCAGTTACGCGAGAGAGAACACTGAAGCTTTCTTT
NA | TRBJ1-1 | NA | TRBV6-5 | CASSYSDLGTEAFF | TGTGCCAGCAGTTACTCGGACTTGGGAACTGAAGCTTTCTTT
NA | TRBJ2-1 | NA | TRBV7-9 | CASSLPLFYSYNEQFF | TGTGCCAGCAGCTTACCCTTGTTCTACTCCTACAATGAGCAGTTCTTC
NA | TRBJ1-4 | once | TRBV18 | CASSPDPGDEKLFF | TGTGCCAGCTCACCAGACCCCGGGGATGAAAAACTGTTTTTT
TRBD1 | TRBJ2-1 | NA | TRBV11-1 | CASSFRPGTARNEQFF | TGTGCCAGCAGCTTTCGCCCCGGGACAGCCAGGAATGAGCAGTTCTTC
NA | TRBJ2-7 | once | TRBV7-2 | CASRWQVHPYEQYF | TGTGCCAGCAGGTGGCAGGTCCATCCCTACGAGCAGTACTTC
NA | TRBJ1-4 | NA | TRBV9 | CASSATNEKLFF | TGTGCCAGCAGCGCAACAAATGAAAAACTGTTTTTT
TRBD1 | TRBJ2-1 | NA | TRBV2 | CANSRDRGEQFF | TGTGCCAATTCCCGGGACAGAGGTGAGCAGTTCTTC